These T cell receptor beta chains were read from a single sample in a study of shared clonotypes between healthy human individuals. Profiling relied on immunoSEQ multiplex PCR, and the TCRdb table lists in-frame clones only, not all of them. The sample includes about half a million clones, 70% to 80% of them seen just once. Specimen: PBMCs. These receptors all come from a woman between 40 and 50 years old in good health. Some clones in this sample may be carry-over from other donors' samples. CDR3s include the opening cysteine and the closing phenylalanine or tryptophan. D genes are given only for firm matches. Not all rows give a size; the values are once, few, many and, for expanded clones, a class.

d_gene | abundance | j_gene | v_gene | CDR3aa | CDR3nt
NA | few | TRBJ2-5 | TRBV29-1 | CSVPLRAQGTQYF | TGCAGCGTTCCCCTCCGGGCCCAGGGGACCCAGTACTTC
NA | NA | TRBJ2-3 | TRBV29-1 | CSVGPATSTDTQYF | TGCAGCGTTGGTCCAGCGACTAGCACAGATACGCAGTATTTT
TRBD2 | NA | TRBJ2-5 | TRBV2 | CASSPPSGGDQETQYF | TGTGCCAGCAGCCCTCCTAGCGGGGGCGACCAAGAGACCCAGTACTTC
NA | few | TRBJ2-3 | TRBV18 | CASSPWGTPSTDTQYF | TGTGCCAGCTCACCATGGGGCACACCTAGCACAGATACGCAGTATTTT
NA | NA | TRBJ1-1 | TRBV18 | CASSPKRPRIDGAFF | TGTGCCAGCTCACCTAAGCGACCGCGAATCGATGGGGCTTTCTTT
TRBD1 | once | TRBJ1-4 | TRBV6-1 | CASSEAPSGQAGEKLFF | TGTGCCAGCAGTGAAGCCCCCTCGGGACAGGCGGGGGAAAAACTGTTTTTT
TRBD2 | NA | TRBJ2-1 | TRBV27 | CASSLSPREGREQFF | TGTGCCAGCAGTTTATCTCCGCGGGAGGGTCGTGAGCAGTTCTTC
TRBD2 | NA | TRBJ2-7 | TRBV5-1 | CASSTTSGTGGDYEQYF | TGCGCCAGCAGCACGACTAGCGGGACAGGAGGGGACTACGAGCAGTACTTC
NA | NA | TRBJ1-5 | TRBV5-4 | CASSLDGRSNQPQHF | TGTGCCAGCAGCCTGGACGGGCGAAGCAATCAGCCCCAGCATTTT
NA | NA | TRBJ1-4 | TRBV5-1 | CASSWTHHRNEKLFF | TGCGCCAGCAGCTGGACCCACCACAGAAATGAAAAACTGTTTTTT
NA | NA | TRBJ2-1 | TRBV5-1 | CASSDVVNEQFF | TGCGCCAGCAGCGACGTGGTCAATGAGCAGTTCTTC
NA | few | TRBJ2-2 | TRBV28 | CASRGGELFF | TGTGCCAGCAGAGGCGGGGAGCTGTTTTTT
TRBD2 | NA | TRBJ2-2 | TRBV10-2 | CASRTSGSGTGELFF | TGCGCCAGCCGGACTAGCGGGAGCGGCACCGGGGAGCTGTTTTTT
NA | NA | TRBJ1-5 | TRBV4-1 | CASSPGVNQPQHF | TGCGCCAGCAGCCCAGGGGTCAATCAGCCCCAGCATTTT
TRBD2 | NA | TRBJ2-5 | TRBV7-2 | CASSLVGLAGEEQYF | TGTGCCAGCAGCTTAGTCGGCCTAGCGGGAGAAGAGCAGTACTTC
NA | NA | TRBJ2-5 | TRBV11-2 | CASSLRQLGTQYF | TGTGCCAGCAGCTTAAGACAGCTGGGGACCCAGTACTTC
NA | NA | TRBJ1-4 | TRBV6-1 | CASSVSRQHNEKLFF | TGTGCCAGCAGTGTATCCCGACAACACAATGAAAAACTGTTTTTT
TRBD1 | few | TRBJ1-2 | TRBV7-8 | CASSLGQNYGYTF | TGTGCCAGCAGCTTGGGACAGAACTATGGCTACACCTTC
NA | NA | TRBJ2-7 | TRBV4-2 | CASSQADSEQYF | TGTGCCAGCAGCCAAGCCGATAGCGAGCAGTACTTC
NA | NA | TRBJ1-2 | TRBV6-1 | CASSAANYGYTF | TGTGCCAGCAGTGCAGCTAACTATGGCTACACCTTC
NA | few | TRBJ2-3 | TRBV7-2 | CASSLEVRDTQYF | TGTGCCAGCAGCTTAGAGGTACGAGATACGCAGTATTTT
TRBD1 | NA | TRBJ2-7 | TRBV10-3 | CAISESGTGEQYF | TGTGCCATCAGTGAGTCGGGGACAGGCGAGCAGTACTTC
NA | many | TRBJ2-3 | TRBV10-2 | CASSPGGDRSTDTQYF | TGCGCCAGCAGCCCGGGGGGGGACAGGAGCACAGATACGCAGTATTTT
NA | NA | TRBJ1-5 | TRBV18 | CASSQSNSDNQPQHF | TGTGCCAGCTCACAATCGAACAGTGACAATCAGCCCCAGCATTTT
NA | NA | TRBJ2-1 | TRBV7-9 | CASSLVDNRLGRQFF | TGTGCCAGCAGCTTAGTGGACAACCGACTAGGCAGGCAGTTCTTC
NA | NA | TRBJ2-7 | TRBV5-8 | CASSPIYGAWKSYEQYF | TGTGCCAGCAGCCCCATATATGGGGCCTGGAAGTCCTACGAGCAGTACTTC
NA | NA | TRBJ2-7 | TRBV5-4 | CASSLASSSYEQYF | TGTGCCAGCAGCCTCGCCTCGAGCTCCTACGAGCAGTACTTC
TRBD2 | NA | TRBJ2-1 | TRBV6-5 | CASSPLAGSYNEQFF | TGTGCCAGCAGTCCCCTAGCGGGCTCCTACAATGAGCAGTTCTTC